This entry concerns a single TCR beta chain. Antigen: not known. The CDR3 has 12 residues. Germline V gene data show CDR1 as KGHSH and CDR2 as LQKENI. Trimming cost V 8 bases and J 3 bases; bases outside gene matches: 3. Sequencing was performed with immunoSEQ multiplex PCR; in TCRdb, only in-frame clones are kept and a portion is missing. The sample holds thousands of clones; 68% are singletons and the top ten take 14%. This entry belongs to a study of T cells in pancreatic ductal adenocarcinoma. Whole-study results and caveats: The resected pancreatic cancer cohort was biased toward the minority with early-stage disease. Tumors hold more CD45RO+ effector T cells, which may bias toward lower diversity. Blood clonality (roughly 0.07) did not differ significantly from tumor (around 0.12).

Surgery without prior neoadjuvant therapy was the treatment of the selected pancreatic ductal adenocarcinoma patients. The chain combines TRBV18 with TRBJ1-1; 7 bases map to TRBD1. Source material: pancreatic tumor tissue. The receptor comes from a human donor with pancreatic ductal adenocarcinoma. The CDR3 DNA reads as TGTGCCAGCACACAGGGGTACACTGAAGCTTTCTTT. Protein sequence: CASTQGYTEAFF.